Sequencing of this T cell receptor (beta chain) was carried out in a study of quantifying T cell responses using KT2 cells. Study summary: TCR alpha and beta constant-region primers primed reverse transcription of RNA.

Trimming took 1 base from V and 3 from J, leaving 4 bases between them. This CDR3 spans 12 amino acids. Germline assignment: CDR1 DFQATT and CDR2 SNEGSKA (reference sequence). This clonotype turned up a few times. The antigen is not known. The sample is PBMC spiked with counted cells of clone KT2. Study-wide results and caveats: Very high KT2 spike-in numbers caused saturation in KT2 sequence detection. Input KT2 cell number predicted KT2 alpha and beta sequence counts linearly over several orders of magnitude.

The cDNA 3' end received a ligated oligonucleotide with a UMI. First-round PCR used four to five cycles and beta primers RC1.1 and RC1.2 covering TRBC1 and TRBC2. MiXCR, run by TCRdb on the UMI-ligation and nested PCR reads, gives a single entry per CDR3 protein. The data contain over 35,000 distinct CDR3 sequences, about 15% of them singletons. The clonotype was recovered from a human donor. The chain is built from TRBV20-1 and TRBJ1-3; D uncertain. Sequenced: PBMCs spiked with cells of the T cell clone KT2. CDR3 protein: CSARAVGNTIYF. DNA of the CDR3: TGCAGTGCTAGAGCGGTTGGAAACACCATATATTTT.